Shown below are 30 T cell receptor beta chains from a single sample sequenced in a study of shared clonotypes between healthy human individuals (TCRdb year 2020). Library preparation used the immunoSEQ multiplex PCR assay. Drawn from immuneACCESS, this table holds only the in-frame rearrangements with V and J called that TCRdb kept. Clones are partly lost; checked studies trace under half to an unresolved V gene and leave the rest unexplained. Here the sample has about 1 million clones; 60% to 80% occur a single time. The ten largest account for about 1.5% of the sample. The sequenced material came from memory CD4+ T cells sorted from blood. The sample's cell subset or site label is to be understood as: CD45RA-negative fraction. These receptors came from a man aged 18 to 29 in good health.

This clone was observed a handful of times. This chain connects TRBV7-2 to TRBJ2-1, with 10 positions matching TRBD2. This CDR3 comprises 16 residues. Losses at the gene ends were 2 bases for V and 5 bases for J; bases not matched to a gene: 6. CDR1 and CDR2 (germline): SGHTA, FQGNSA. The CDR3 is CASSLRASGSHNEQFF. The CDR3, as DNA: TGTGCCAGCAGCTTAAGGGCTAGCGGGAGCCACAATGAGCAGTTCTTC.

The CDR3 sequence is CASSSDRGSTETQYF. As DNA, the CDR3 is TGTGCCAGCAGCTCGGACAGGGGAAGTACGGAGACCCAGTACTTC. The chain recombines TRBV7-2 with TRBJ2-5; 9 bases line up with TRBD1. The CDR3 extends over 15 amino acids. Germline V gene sequence: CDR1 SGHTA, CDR2 FQGNSA. J gave up 5 bases and V 4 bases, and 8 bases lay outside the gene matches.

The CDR3 region has the DNA TGTGCCAGCAGCGATGGGAGGAGGAAGGAGCAGTACTTC. It codes for CASSDGRRKEQYF. V and J are TRBV5-4 and TRBJ2-7; weak D call: TRBD2 (6 bases). From germline, CDR1 is SGHNT and CDR2 YYREEE (reference sequence). CDR3 size: 13 residues. V lost 4 bases and J lost 7, with 15 bases in between. Using reference TRBV5-4 and TRBJ2-7 for the parts outside the CDR3, the full variable domain is ETGVTQSPTHLIKTRGQQVTLRCSSQSGHNTVSWYQQALGQGPQFIFQYYREEENGRGNFPPRFSGLQFPNYSSELNVNALELDDSALYLCASSDGRRKEQYFGPGTRLTVT.

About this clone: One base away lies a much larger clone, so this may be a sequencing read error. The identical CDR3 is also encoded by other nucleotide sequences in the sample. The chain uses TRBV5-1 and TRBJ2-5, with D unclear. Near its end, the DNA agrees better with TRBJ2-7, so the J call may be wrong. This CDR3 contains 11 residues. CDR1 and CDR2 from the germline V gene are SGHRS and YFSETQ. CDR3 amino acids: CASSSSYEQYF. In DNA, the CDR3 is TGCGCCAGCAGCTCTTCCTACGAGCAGTACTTC.

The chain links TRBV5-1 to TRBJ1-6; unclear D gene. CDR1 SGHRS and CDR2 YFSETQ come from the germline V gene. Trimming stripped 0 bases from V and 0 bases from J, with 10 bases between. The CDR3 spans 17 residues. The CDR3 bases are TGCGCCAGCAGCTTGGCTGGCCCGAGCTCCTATAATTCACCCCTCCACTTT. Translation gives CASSLAGPSSYNSPLHF.

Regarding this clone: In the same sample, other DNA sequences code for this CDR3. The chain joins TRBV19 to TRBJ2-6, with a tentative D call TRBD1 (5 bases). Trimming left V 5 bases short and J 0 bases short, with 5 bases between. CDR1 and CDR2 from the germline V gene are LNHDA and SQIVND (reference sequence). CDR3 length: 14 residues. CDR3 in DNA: TGTGCCAGTAGTGACAGCTCTGGGGCCAACGTCCTGACTTTC. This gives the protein CASSDSSGANVLTF.

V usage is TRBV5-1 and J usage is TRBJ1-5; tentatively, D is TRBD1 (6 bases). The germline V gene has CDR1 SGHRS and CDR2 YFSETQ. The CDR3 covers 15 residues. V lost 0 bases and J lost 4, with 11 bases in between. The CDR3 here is CASSLDGTTNQPQHF. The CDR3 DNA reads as TGCGCCAGCAGCTTGGATGGGACAACTAATCAGCCCCAGCATTTT.

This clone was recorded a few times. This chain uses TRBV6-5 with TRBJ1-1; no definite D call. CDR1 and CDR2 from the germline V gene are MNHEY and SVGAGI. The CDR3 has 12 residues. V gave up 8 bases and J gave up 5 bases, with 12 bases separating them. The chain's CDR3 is CASRSATTEAFF. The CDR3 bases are TGTGCCAGCCGAAGTGCGACGACTGAAGCTTTCTTT.

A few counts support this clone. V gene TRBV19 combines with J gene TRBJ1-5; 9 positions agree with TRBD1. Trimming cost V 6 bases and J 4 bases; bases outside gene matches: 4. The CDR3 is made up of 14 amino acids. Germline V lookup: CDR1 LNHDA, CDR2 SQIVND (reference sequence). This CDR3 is CASRSDRGNQPQHF. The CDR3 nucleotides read TGTGCCAGTAGATCGGACAGGGGAAATCAGCCCCAGCATTTT.

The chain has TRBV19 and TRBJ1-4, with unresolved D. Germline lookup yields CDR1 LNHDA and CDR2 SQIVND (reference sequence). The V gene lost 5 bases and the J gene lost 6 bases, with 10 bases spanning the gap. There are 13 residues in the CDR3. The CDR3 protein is CASSQAVDEKLFF. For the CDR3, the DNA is TGTGCCAGTAGTCAGGCAGTCGATGAAAAACTGTTTTTT.

CDR3 in amino acids: CASSDGQAEQFF. The CDR3 DNA follows: TGCGCCAGCAGTGACGGTCAGGCTGAGCAGTTCTTC. This rearrangement joins TRBV10-1 to TRBJ2-1; unclear D gene. V dropped 3 bases and J dropped 9 bases, with 9 bases sitting between them. CDR1 WNHNN and CDR2 SYGVQD come from the germline V gene (reference sequence). The CDR3 runs 12 residues.

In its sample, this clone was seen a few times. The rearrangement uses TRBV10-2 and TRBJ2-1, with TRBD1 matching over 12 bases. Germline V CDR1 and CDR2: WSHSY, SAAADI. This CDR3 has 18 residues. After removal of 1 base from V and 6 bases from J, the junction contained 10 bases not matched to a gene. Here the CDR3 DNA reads TGCGCCAGCAGTGAGTTACGGGACAGGGGGCGCCGGGGCAATGAGCAGTTCTTC. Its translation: CASSELRDRGRRGNEQFF.

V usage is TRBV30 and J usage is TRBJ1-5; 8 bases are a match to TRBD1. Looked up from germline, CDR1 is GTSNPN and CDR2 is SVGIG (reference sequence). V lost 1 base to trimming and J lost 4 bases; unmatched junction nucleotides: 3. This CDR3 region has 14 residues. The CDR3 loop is CAWSAGGWNQPQHF. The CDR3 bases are TGTGCCTGGAGTGCAGGGGGCTGGAATCAGCCCCAGCATTTT.

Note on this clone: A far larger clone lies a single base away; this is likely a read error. The CDR3 DNA sequence: TGTGCCTGGCCGTCTATTATGGACACTGAAGCTTTCTTT. It yields the protein CAWPSIMDTEAFF. The rearrangement uses TRBV30 and TRBJ1-1; D is unresolved. The germline gives CDR1 GTSNPN, CDR2 SVGIG (reference sequence). V was shortened by 5 bases and J by 3 bases, with 13 bases between the two germline ends. This CDR3 is 13 amino acids long.

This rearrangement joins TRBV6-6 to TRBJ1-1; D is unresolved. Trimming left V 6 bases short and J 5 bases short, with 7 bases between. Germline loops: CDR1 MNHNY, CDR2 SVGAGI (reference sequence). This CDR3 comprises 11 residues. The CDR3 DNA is TGTGCCAGCAGCCTAGCAACTGAAGCTTTCTTT. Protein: CASSLATEAFF.

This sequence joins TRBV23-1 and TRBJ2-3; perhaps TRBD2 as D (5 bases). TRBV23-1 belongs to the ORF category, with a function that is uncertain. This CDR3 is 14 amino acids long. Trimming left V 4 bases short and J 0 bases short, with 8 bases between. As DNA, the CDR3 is TGCGCCAGCAGTCCGGGGTGGAGCACAGATACGCAGTATTTT. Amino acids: CASSPGWSTDTQYF.

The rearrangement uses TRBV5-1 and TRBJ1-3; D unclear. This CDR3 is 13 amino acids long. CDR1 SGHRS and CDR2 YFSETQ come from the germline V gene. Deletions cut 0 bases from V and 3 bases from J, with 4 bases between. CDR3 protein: CASSLVGGNTIYF. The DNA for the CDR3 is TGCGCCAGCAGCTTGGTAGGTGGAAACACCATATATTTT.

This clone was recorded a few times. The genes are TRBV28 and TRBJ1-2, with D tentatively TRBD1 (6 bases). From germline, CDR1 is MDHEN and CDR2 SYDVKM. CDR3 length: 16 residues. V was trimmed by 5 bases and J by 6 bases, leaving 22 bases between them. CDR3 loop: CASSQLTIQGRDGYTF. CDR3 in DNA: TGTGCCAGCAGTCAACTAACCATACAGGGAAGGGATGGCTACACCTTC.

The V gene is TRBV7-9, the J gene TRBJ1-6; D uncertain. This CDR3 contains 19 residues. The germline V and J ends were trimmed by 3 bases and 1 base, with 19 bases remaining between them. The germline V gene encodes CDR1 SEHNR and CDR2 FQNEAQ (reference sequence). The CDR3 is CASSFRAEILGSYNSPLHF. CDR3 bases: TGTGCCAGCAGCTTTAGGGCAGAAATATTGGGATCCTATAATTCACCCCTCCACTTT.

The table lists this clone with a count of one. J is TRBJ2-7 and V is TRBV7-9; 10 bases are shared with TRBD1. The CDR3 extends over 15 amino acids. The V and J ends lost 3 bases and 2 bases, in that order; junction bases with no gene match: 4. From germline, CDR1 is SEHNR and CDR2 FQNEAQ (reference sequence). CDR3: CASSLVGTGAYEQYF. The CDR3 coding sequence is TGTGCCAGCAGCTTGGTTGGGACAGGGGCCTACGAGCAGTACTTC.

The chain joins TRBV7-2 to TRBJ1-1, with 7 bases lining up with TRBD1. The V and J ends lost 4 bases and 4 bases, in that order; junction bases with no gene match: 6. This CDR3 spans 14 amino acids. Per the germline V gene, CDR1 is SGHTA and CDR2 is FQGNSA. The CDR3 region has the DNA TGTGCCAGCAGCTCCCAGGGGGGGGTCACTGAAGCTTTCTTT. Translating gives CASSSQGGVTEAFF.

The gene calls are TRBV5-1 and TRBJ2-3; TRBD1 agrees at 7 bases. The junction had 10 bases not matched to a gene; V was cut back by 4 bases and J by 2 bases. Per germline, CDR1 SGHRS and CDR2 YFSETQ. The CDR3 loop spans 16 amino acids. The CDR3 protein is CASSETGPLLTDTQYF. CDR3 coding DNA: TGCGCCAGCAGCGAGACAGGGCCGTTACTCACAGATACGCAGTATTTT.

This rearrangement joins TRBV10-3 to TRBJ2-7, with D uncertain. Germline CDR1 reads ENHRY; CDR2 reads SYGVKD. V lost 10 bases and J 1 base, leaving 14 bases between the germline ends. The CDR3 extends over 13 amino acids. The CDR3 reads CATYDGASYEQYF. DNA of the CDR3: TGTGCCACATATGACGGAGCATCCTACGAGCAGTACTTC.

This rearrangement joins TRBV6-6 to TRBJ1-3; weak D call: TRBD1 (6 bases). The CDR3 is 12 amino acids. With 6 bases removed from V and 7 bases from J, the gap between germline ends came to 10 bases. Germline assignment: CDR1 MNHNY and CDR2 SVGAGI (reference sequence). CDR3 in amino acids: CASRNRANTIYF. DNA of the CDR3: TGTGCCAGCAGAAACAGGGCTAACACCATATATTTT.

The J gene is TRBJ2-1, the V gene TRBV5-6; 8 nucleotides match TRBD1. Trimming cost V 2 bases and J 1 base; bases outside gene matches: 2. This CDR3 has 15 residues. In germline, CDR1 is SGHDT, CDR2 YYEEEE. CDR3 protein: CASSLQGGSYNEQFF. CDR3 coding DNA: TGTGCCAGCAGCTTACAGGGGGGTTCCTACAATGAGCAGTTCTTC.

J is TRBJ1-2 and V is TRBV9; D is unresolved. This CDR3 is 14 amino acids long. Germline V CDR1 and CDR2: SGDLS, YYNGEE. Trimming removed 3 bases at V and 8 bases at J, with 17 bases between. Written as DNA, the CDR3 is TGTGCCAGCAGCGAGGCACCGGGTCTGGAAGGCTACACCTTC. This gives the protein CASSEAPGLEGYTF.

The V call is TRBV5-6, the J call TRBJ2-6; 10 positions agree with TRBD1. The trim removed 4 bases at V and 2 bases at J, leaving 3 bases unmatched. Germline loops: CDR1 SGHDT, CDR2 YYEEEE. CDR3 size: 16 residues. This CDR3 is CASSDDRGPGANVLTF. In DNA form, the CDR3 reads TGTGCCAGCAGCGACGACAGGGGGCCTGGGGCCAACGTCCTGACTTTC. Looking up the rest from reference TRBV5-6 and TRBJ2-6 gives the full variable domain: DAGVTQSPTHLIKTRGQQVTLRCSPKSGHDTVSWYQQALGQGPQFIFQYYEEEERQRGNFPDRFSGHQFPNYSSELNVNALLLGDSALYLCASSDDRGPGANVLTFGAGSRLTVL.

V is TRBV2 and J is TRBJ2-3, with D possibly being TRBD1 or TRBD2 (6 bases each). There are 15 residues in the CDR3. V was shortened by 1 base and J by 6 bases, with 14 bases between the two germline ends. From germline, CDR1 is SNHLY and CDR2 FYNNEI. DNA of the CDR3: TGTGCCAGCAGTGAAGTGGGGGGCTGGTGGGATACGCAGTATTTT. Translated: CASSEVGGWWDTQYF.

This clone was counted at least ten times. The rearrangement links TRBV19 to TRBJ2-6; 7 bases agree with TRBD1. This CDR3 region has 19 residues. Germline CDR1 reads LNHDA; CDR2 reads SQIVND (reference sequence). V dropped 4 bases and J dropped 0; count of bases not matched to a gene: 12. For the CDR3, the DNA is TGTGCCAGTAGTAAGGGACAGAGTTTATTTGTCTCTGGGGCCAACGTCCTGACTTTC. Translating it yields CASSKGQSLFVSGANVLTF. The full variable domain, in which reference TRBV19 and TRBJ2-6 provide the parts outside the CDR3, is DGGITQSPKYLFRKEGQNVTLSCEQNLNHDAMYWYRQDPGQGLRLIYYSQIVNDFQKGDIAEGYSVSREKKESFPLTVTSAQKNPTAFYLCASSKGQSLFVSGANVLTFGAGSRLTVL.

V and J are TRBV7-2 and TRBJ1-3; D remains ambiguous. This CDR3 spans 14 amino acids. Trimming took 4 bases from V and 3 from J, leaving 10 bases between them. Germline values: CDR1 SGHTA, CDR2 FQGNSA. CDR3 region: CASSYKGFGNTIYF. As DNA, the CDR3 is TGTGCCAGCAGCTATAAGGGTTTTGGAAACACCATATATTTT.